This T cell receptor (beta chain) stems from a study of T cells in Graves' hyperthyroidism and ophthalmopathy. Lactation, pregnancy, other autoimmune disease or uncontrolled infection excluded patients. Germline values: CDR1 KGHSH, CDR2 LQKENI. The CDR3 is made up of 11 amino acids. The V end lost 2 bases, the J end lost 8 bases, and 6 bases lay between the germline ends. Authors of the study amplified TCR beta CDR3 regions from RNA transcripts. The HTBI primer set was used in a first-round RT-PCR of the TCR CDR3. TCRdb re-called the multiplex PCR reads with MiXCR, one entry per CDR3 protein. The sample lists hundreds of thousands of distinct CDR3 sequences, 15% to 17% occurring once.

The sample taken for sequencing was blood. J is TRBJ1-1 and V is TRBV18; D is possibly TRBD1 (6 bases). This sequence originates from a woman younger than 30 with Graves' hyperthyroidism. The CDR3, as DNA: TGTGCCAGCTCACCAAGGGGGGAAGCTTTCTTT. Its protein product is CASSPRGEAFF.